One and the same sample provided the 25 T cell receptor beta chains below, sequenced in a study of glioma-infiltrating T cells after dendritic cell vaccination. Libraries were prepared by immunoSEQ multiplex PCR; TCRdb keeps only in-frame clonotypes and omits some of them. The table records 3,000 to 4,500 clones, approximately 95% of them present only once. Specimen: blood, collected before dendritic cell vaccination. These receptors were collected from a human donor with glioblastoma.

The chain employs TRBV19 and TRBJ1-2; 12 bases map to TRBD1. CDR1 and CDR2 from the germline V gene are LNHDA and SQIVND (reference sequence). CDR3 size: 15 residues. The V gene end was trimmed by 7 bases and the J gene end by 4 bases; junction bases not matched to a gene: 7. The CDR3 protein is CASNNQGQGAYGYTF. The CDR3 bases are TGTGCCAGTAACAACCAGGGACAGGGGGCCTATGGCTACACCTTC.

The V call is TRBV4-3, the J call TRBJ2-4, with 12 bases fitting TRBD2. V was clipped by 0 bases and J by 7 bases; unmatched bases: 16. Germline V gene lookup returns CDR1 LGHNA and CDR2 YSLEER. The CDR3 covers 20 residues. DNA of the CDR3: TGCGCCAGCAGCCAAGATCTGTCTAGCGGGAGGGCCGGGTCATATAACATTCAGTACTTC. It codes for CASSQDLSSGRAGSYNIQYF.

This clone was observed once. The chain uses TRBV4-1 and TRBJ2-3, with TRBD2 matching over 9 bases. In germline, CDR1 is MGHRA, CDR2 YSYEKL. The CDR3 length is 17 residues. Trimming took 3 bases from V and 4 from J; bases not matched to a gene: 11. Here the CDR3 reads CASSHFPAGGHPDTQYF. Here the CDR3 DNA reads TGCGCCAGCAGCCACTTCCCCGCGGGAGGGCATCCAGATACGCAGTATTTT.

The gene calls are TRBV10-3 and TRBJ2-1, with D tentatively TRBD2 (5 bases). The germline V gene encodes CDR1 ENHRY and CDR2 SYGVKD. V lost 4 bases to trimming and J lost 5 bases, with 9 bases between them. This CDR3 has 13 amino acids. The CDR3 nucleotides read TGTGCCATCAGTGGGAGGATCGACAATGAGCAGTTCTTC. Translating gives CAISGRIDNEQFF.

The genes are TRBV18 and TRBJ2-1; 13 bases agree with TRBD2. The V gene end was trimmed by 2 bases and the J gene end by 7 bases; junction bases not matched to a gene: 5. Germline V gene sequence: CDR1 KGHSH, CDR2 LQKENI. CDR3 length: 16 residues. The CDR3 nucleotides read TGTGCCAGCTCACCAACACTAGCGGGAGGGCTAAATGAGCAGTTCTTC. Translation: CASSPTLAGGLNEQFF.

The rearrangement links TRBV2 to TRBJ2-1, with D maybe TRBD2 (6 bases). V was shortened by 7 bases and J by 10 bases, with 20 bases between the two germline ends. The length of the CDR3 is 14 residues. CDR1 is SNHLY and CDR2 is FYNNEI in the germline V gene. DNA for the CDR3: TGTGCCAGCATCAAGTCGGAGGGACGAGGAGAGCAGTTCTTC. Its protein product is CASIKSEGRGEQFF. The variable domain in full, with the rest retrieved from reference TRBV2 and TRBJ2-1, is EPEVTQTPSHQVTQMGQEVILRCVPISNHLYFYWYRQILGQKVEFLVSFYNNEISEKSEIFDDQFSVERPDGSNFTLKIRSTKLEDSAMYFCASIKSEGRGEQFFGPGTRLTVL.

V and J are TRBV2 and TRBJ2-1, with TRBD2 matching 15 bases. Germline assignment: CDR1 SNHLY and CDR2 FYNNEI. This CDR3 has 17 amino acids. With 5 bases clipped from V and 6 bases from J, the junction kept 8 bases outside the gene matches. In DNA form, the CDR3 reads TGTGCCAGCAGTACACACGGACTAGCGGGAGGGCCCAATGAGCAGTTCTTC. This encodes CASSTHGLAGGPNEQFF. The variable domain in full, with the rest retrieved from reference TRBV2 and TRBJ2-1, is EPEVTQTPSHQVTQMGQEVILRCVPISNHLYFYWYRQILGQKVEFLVSFYNNEISEKSEIFDDQFSVERPDGSNFTLKIRSTKLEDSAMYFCASSTHGLAGGPNEQFFGPGTRLTVL.

The chain joins TRBV7-9 to TRBJ1-2; a possible D gene is TRBD1 (6 bases). CDR1 is SEHNR, CDR2 FQNEAQ, per germline (reference sequence). V lost 3 bases, J lost 8 bases, and 22 bases lay in between. There are 16 residues in the CDR3. The CDR3 spells CASSFITLRGPIGYTF. The CDR3, as DNA: TGTGCCAGCAGCTTCATAACACTCAGGGGACCTATCGGCTACACCTTC.

The rearrangement uses TRBV7-8 and TRBJ2-1, with a possible D match to TRBD1 (5 bases). Germline V gives CDR1 SGHVS, CDR2 FQNEAQ. Trimming left V 6 bases short and J 8 bases short, with 20 bases between. This CDR3 comprises 15 residues. The CDR3 DNA reads TGTGCCAGCAGTTTAAAGGGGTTACAATGGGATGAGCAGTTCTTC. Its translation: CASSLKGLQWDEQFF.

This clone is a singleton in its sample. This sequence joins TRBV7-2 and TRBJ1-2; D unresolved. Trimming left V 5 bases short and J 7 bases short, with 17 bases between. This CDR3 comprises 14 residues. In germline, CDR1 is SGHTA, CDR2 FQGNSA. CDR3: CASSDPNWSVGYTF. As DNA, the CDR3 is TGTGCCAGCAGCGACCCAAATTGGAGTGTTGGCTACACCTTC.

The J gene is TRBJ1-1, the V gene TRBV18; perhaps TRBD1 as D (6 bases). Per the germline V gene, CDR1 is KGHSH and CDR2 is LQKENI. Trimming removed 9 bases from V and 3 bases from J, with 17 bases in between. The CDR3 is 14 residues long. The CDR3 coding sequence is TGTGCCAGTACTATTTTACAGGGTGACACTGAAGCTTTCTTT. Translation: CASTILQGDTEAFF. Drawing the rest from reference TRBV18 and TRBJ1-1, the complete variable domain is NAGVMQNPRHLVRRRGQEARLRCSPMKGHSHVYWYRQLPEEGLKFMVYLQKENIIDESGMPKERFSAEFPKEGPSILRIQQVVRGDSAAYFCASTILQGDTEAFFGQGTRLTVV.

The V gene is TRBV7-2, the J gene TRBJ1-1, with D hard to call. Germline V gene lookup returns CDR1 SGHTA and CDR2 FQGNSA. Trimming stripped 4 bases from V and 0 bases from J, with 9 bases between. The CDR3 spans 14 residues. CDR3 bases: TGTGCCAGCAGCTACCGAGGGCTGAACACTGAAGCTTTCTTT. Translation gives CASSYRGLNTEAFF.

Concerning this clone: Relative to the germline gene, one junction end is altered; a read error may explain this. This chain joins TRBV28 and TRBJ1-1; weak D call: TRBD1 (6 bases). The CDR3 contains 12 residues. CDR1 is MDHEN, CDR2 SYDVKM, per germline. The CDR3 protein is CASSYMTGTGLF. The CDR3 DNA is TGTGCCAGCAGTTATATGACAGGTACAGGACTTTTT.

The chain is built from TRBV28 and TRBJ2-6; TRBD1 matches 11 bases. The CDR3 is made up of 18 amino acids. The V segment lost 5 bases and the J segment 0 bases; nucleotides outside the gene matches: 6. CDR1 MDHEN and CDR2 SYDVKM come from the germline V gene. CDR3 sequence: CASSLRDRGTSGANVLTF. In nucleotides, the CDR3 is TGTGCCAGCAGTCTCCGGGACAGGGGGACCTCTGGGGCCAACGTCCTGACTTTC. Full variable domain (rest looked up from reference TRBV28 and TRBJ2-6): DVKVTQSSRYLVKRTGEKVFLECVQDMDHENMFWYRQDPGLGLRLIYFSYDVKMKEKGDIPEGYSVSREKKERFSLILESASTNQTSMYLCASSLRDRGTSGANVLTFGAGSRLTVL.

The chain is built from TRBV13 and TRBJ1-2; 8 bases align to TRBD1. The CDR3 is made up of 15 amino acids. CDR1 and CDR2 from the germline V gene are PRHDT and FYEKMQ (reference sequence). After removal of 4 bases from V and 2 bases from J, the junction contained 6 bases not matched to a gene. CDR3 DNA: TGTGCCAGCAGCTCCGAGGGACAGGACAACTATGGCTACACCTTC. This translates into CASSSEGQDNYGYTF.

Of note for this clone: At one boundary the junction diverges from the germline segment, which might be a read error. The same CDR3 can be traced to other DNA sequences in this sample. The chain recombines TRBV7-2 with TRBJ1-1; 9 bases are a match to TRBD1. This CDR3 is built from 15 residues. Germline V gives CDR1 SGHTA, CDR2 FQGNSA. The CDR3 loop is CAVTGGSIMNTEAFF. The CDR3 nucleotides are TGTGCCGTGACAGGGGGGTCTATCATGAACACTGAAGCCTTCTTT.

This clone was seen only once. The chain links TRBV7-9 to TRBJ1-4, with 7 bases fitting TRBD1. This CDR3 contains 14 residues. V shed 5 bases, J shed 6 bases, and the junction held 6 bases outside the gene matches. The germline gives CDR1 SEHNR, CDR2 FQNEAQ (reference sequence). CDR3 amino acids: CASSKGAEDEKLFF. The CDR3 nucleotides are TGTGCCAGCAGCAAGGGGGCGGAAGATGAAAAACTGTTTTTT.

This chain connects TRBV30 to TRBJ1-2; no firm D call. The CDR3 sequence is 12 residues long. Trimming took 0 bases from V and 7 from J, leaving 9 bases between them. Germline values: CDR1 GTSNPN, CDR2 SVGIG (reference sequence). The CDR3 DNA reads as TGTGCCTGGAGTGTACGGTCGGGTGGCTACACCTTC. Protein: CAWSVRSGGYTF. Drawing the rest from reference TRBV30 and TRBJ1-2, the complete variable domain is SQTIHQWPATLVQPVGSPLSLECTVEGTSNPNLYWYRQAAGRGLQLLFYSVGIGQISSEVPQNLSASRPQDRQFILSSKKLLLSDSGFYLCAWSVRSGGYTFGSGTRLTVV.

The chain recombines TRBV29-1 with TRBJ2-1; D remains ambiguous. Germline V gives CDR1 SQVTM, CDR2 ANQGSEA. The CDR3 runs 12 residues. Trimming took 5 bases from V and 9 from J, leaving 14 bases between them. The CDR3 protein is CSVFLSFGEQFF. The DNA for the CDR3 is TGCAGCGTTTTTCTCTCGTTCGGTGAGCAGTTCTTC.

The chain joins TRBV4-2 to TRBJ2-1, with D possibly TRBD2 on 6 matching bases. Germline CDR1 and CDR2: LGHNA and YNFKEQ. CDR3 length: 15 amino acids. Trimming shortened V by 4 bases and J by 6 bases, and 16 bases separated the two germline ends. CDR3 coding DNA: TGTGCCAGCAGCCGGTCTTCAGCCGGGAGCAATGAGCAGTTCTTC. Its translation is CASSRSSAGSNEQFF.

The V and J genes are TRBV28 and TRBJ2-4; perhaps TRBD2 as D (5 bases). The CDR3 extends over 16 amino acids. V lost 6 bases to trimming and J lost 2 bases, with 17 bases between them. CDR1 is MDHEN and CDR2 is SYDVKM in the germline V gene. In DNA form, the CDR3 reads TGTGCCAGCAGCCTCCGGAGGCATCTGACCAAAAACATTCAGTACTTC. Translating it yields CASSLRRHLTKNIQYF.

About this clone itself: The DNA is omitted, as the CDR3 cannot be located on it reliably, and the CDR3 follows TCRdb's listing. V usage is TRBV21-1 and J usage is TRBJ2-1; TRBD1 is the table's D call and was not checked against the DNA. TRBV21-1 corresponds to a pseudogene. The CDR3 has 20 amino acids, counting both end residues. This CDR3 is CASSKALVGQGSGSYNEQFF.

The chain links TRBV5-8 to TRBJ1-5; the D is unclear. V gave up 4 bases and J gave up 7 bases, with 12 bases separating them. CDR3 size: 13 residues. From germline, CDR1 is SGHTS and CDR2 YDEGEE. The CDR3 here is CASSPGRVQPQHF. DNA for the CDR3: TGTGCCAGCAGCCCTGGGAGGGTCCAGCCCCAGCATTTT.

V gene TRBV19 combines with J gene TRBJ2-4; 8 bases are shared with TRBD2. Trimming took 6 bases from V and 0 from J; bases not matched to a gene: 10. This CDR3 region has 17 residues. Germline values: CDR1 LNHDA, CDR2 SQIVND (reference sequence). The CDR3, as DNA: TGTGCCAGTAGCAGCGACAGCGGGGGCCTAGCCAAAAACATTCAGTACTTC. Its protein is CASSSDSGGLAKNIQYF.

The chain carries TRBV18 and TRBJ2-1; no definite D call. This CDR3 comprises 17 residues. CDR1 and CDR2 (germline): KGHSH, LQKENI. The V and J ends lost 3 bases and 8 bases respectively, with 23 bases between them. DNA for the CDR3: TGTGCCAGCTCACCGTCGGTACCGAGGCACCCTTGGGATGAGCAGTTCTTC. This sequence encodes CASSPSVPRHPWDEQFF. The variable domain in full, with the rest retrieved from reference TRBV18 and TRBJ2-1, is NAGVMQNPRHLVRRRGQEARLRCSPMKGHSHVYWYRQLPEEGLKFMVYLQKENIIDESGMPKERFSAEFPKEGPSILRIQQVVRGDSAAYFCASSPSVPRHPWDEQFFGPGTRLTVL.